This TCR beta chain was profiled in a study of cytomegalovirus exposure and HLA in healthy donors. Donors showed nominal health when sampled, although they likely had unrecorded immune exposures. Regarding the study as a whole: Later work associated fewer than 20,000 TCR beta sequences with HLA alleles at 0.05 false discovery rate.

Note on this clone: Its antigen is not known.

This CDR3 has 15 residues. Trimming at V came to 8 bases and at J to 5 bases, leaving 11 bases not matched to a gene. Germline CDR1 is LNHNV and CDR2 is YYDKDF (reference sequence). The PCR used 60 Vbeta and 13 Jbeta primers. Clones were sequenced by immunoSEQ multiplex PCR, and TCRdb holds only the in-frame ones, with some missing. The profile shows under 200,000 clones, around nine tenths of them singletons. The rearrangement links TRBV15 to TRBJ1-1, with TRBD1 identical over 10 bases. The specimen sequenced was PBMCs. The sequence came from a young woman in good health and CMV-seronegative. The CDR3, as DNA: TGTGCCACCGCTTTAGGGACAGGGGTTTATACTGAAGCTTTCTTT. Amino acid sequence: CATALGTGVYTEAFF.